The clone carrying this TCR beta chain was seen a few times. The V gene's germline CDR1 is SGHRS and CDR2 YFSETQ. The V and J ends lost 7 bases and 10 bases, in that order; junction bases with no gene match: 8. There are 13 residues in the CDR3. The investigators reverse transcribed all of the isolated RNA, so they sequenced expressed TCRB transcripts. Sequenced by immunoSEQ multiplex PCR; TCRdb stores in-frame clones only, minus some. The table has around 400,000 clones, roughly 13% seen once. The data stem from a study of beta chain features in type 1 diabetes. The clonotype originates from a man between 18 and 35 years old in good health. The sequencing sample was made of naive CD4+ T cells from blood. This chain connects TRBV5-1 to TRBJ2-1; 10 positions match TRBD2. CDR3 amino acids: CASGAGGPREQFF. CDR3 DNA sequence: TGCGCCAGCGGAGCGGGAGGGCCCAGGGAGCAGTTCTTC.